Shown below are 12 T cell receptor beta chains from a single sample sequenced in a study of T cell therapy after organ transplantation. Sequencing was performed with immunoSEQ multiplex PCR; in TCRdb, only in-frame clones are kept and a portion is missing. The data hold around 50,000 clones, with approximately 94% observed a single time. For these TCRs, the target antigens are not known. The specimen was CD8+ T cells from blood, collected before autologous CMV-specific T cell therapy. The receptors come from a human patient who had received a solid organ transplant and had CMV disease.

The V call is TRBV6-5, the J call TRBJ1-2, with 7 bases that match TRBD1. Per germline, CDR1 MNHEY and CDR2 SVGAGI. The CDR3 totals 15 residues. V was pared by 2 bases and J by 4 bases, with 7 bases of the junction left unmatched. Here the CDR3 reads CASSYLRGRGYGYTF. The CDR3 DNA reads TGTGCCAGCAGTTACCTGAGGGGGCGAGGCTATGGCTACACCTTC.

This clone appeared once. CDR3 DNA: TGTGCCAGCAGTTACACCTTTGCCTACGAGCAGTACTTC. It specifies CASSYTFAYEQYF. J is TRBJ2-7 and V is TRBV6-6; D gene ambiguous. Germline V gene sequence: CDR1 MNHNY, CDR2 SVGAGI (reference sequence). V was pared by 2 bases and J by 2 bases, with 7 bases between. CDR3 size: 13 residues.

The chain recombines TRBV7-9 with TRBJ1-5; D possibly corresponds to TRBD1 (5 bases). V was clipped by 4 bases and J by 3 bases, with 13 bases between them. There are 15 residues in the CDR3. Germline CDR1 is SEHNR and CDR2 is FQNEAQ (reference sequence). DNA for the CDR3: TGTGCCAGCAGCTCCTCTGACAGCTCCAATCAGCCCCAGCATTTT. Protein: CASSSSDSSNQPQHF.

DNA for the CDR3: TGTGCCAGCAGTTTATATGCAGGGGGAAACACCATATATTTT. Translation: CASSLYAGGNTIYF. The genes are TRBV27 and TRBJ1-3; TRBD1 might be the D (5 bases). Germline CDR1 is MNHEY and CDR2 is SMNVEV (reference sequence). V lost 1 base and J lost 4, with 8 bases in between. This CDR3 has 14 residues.

The chain couples TRBV27 to TRBJ1-6, with TRBD1 matching 7 bases. V was clipped by 5 bases and J by 7 bases; unmatched bases: 8. The V gene's germline CDR1 is MNHEY and CDR2 SMNVEV (reference sequence). The CDR3 consists of 15 residues. This CDR3 is CASSIGQAGNSPLHF. The DNA for the CDR3 is TGTGCCAGCAGTATAGGACAGGCTGGGAATTCACCCCTCCACTTT.

The V gene is TRBV12-5, the J gene TRBJ2-1; D gene uncertain. This CDR3 is 12 amino acids long. With 5 bases removed from V and 6 bases from J, the gap between germline ends came to 8 bases. Germline-derived CDR1 and CDR2 are LGHNT and FRNRAP. In DNA, the CDR3 is TGTGCTAGTGGTCCCCCACGCAATGAGCAGTTCTTC. It is translated as CASGPPRNEQFF.

The gene calls are TRBV19 and TRBJ1-5; possibly TRBD1 for D (5 bases). From germline, CDR1 is LNHDA and CDR2 SQIVND (reference sequence). V shed 5 bases and J shed 6 bases, with 14 bases lying between them. The CDR3 has 14 residues. This chain's CDR3 is CASSPMGRTQPQHF. CDR3 in DNA: TGTGCCAGTAGTCCCATGGGGCGGACTCAGCCCCAGCATTTT.

The chain is built from TRBV27 and TRBJ2-1; D is undetermined. Per germline, CDR1 MNHEY and CDR2 SMNVEV (reference sequence). The CDR3 sequence is 13 residues long. Trimming removed 5 bases from V and 6 bases from J, with 11 bases in between. The CDR3 DNA sequence: TGTGCCAGCAGTGTTCGGGCGTTCAATGAGCAGTTCTTC. Translated, it gives CASSVRAFNEQFF.

V and J are TRBV4-1 and TRBJ2-7, with 7 bases lining up with TRBD2. V shed 1 base and J 2 bases; nucleotides not matched to a gene: 2. CDR3 length equals 14 residues. Germline CDR1 and CDR2: MGHRA and YSYEKL. The CDR3 sequence is CASSQVRGAYEQYF. CDR3 DNA: TGCGCCAGCAGCCAAGTCCGGGGGGCCTACGAGCAGTACTTC.

The V call is TRBV21-1, the J call TRBJ1-4; TRBD1, the D gene given by the table, was not confirmed from the DNA. TRBV21-1 is a pseudogene. There are 19 residues in the CDR3. The CDR3 DNA is TGTGCCAGCAGGATAACCGGACAGGGGGCGCATATTGCTAATGAAAAACTGTTTTTT. The encoded protein is CASRITGQGAHIANEKLFF.

The genes are TRBV19 and TRBJ2-1; 9 nucleotides line up with TRBD1. Germline lookup yields CDR1 LNHDA and CDR2 SQIVND (reference sequence). The J segment lost 0 bases and the V segment lost 10 bases, leaving 4 bases of the junction unmatched. The CDR3 is 14 amino acids. CDR3 DNA: TGTGCCACTGGGACAGGGAGCTCCTACAATGAGCAGTTCTTC. The encoded protein is CATGTGSSYNEQFF.

This chain uses TRBV4-1 with TRBJ1-1; TRBD1 is a possible D gene (6 bases). The CDR3 sequence is 16 residues long. Germline V gene data show CDR1 as MGHRA and CDR2 as YSYEKL. Trimming removed 1 base from V and 0 bases from J, with 12 bases in between. CDR3 in DNA: TGCGCCAGCAGCCAAGGTGAGGGGGGAATGAACACTGAAGCTTTCTTT. It is translated as CASSQGEGGMNTEAFF.